This TCR beta chain was identified during a study of T cells of healthy individuals. This clonotype came up a few times. Trimming shortened V by 3 bases and J by 2 bases, and 13 bases separated the two germline ends. CDR1 and CDR2 (germline): SEHNR, FQNEAQ (reference sequence). The CDR3 runs 15 residues. TCRdb re-analysed the 5' RACE reads in MiXCR, keeping a single row per CDR3 protein. The profile shows tens of thousands of distinct CDR3 sequences, roughly 15% of them singletons. The source is a human donor in good health. This sequence joins TRBV7-9 and TRBJ1-1; D not resolved. CDR3 in amino acids: CASSLRPGLNTEAFF. DNA of the CDR3: TGTGCCAGCAGCTTGAGGCCCGGCCTTAACACTGAAGCTTTCTTT. Complete variable domain (other parts from reference TRBV7-9 and TRBJ1-1): DTGVSQNPRHKITKRGQNVTFRCDPISEHNRLYWYRQTLGQGPEFLTYFQNEAQLEKSRLLSDRFSAERPKGSFSTLEIQRTEQGDSAMYLCASSLRPGLNTEAFFGQGTRLTVV.